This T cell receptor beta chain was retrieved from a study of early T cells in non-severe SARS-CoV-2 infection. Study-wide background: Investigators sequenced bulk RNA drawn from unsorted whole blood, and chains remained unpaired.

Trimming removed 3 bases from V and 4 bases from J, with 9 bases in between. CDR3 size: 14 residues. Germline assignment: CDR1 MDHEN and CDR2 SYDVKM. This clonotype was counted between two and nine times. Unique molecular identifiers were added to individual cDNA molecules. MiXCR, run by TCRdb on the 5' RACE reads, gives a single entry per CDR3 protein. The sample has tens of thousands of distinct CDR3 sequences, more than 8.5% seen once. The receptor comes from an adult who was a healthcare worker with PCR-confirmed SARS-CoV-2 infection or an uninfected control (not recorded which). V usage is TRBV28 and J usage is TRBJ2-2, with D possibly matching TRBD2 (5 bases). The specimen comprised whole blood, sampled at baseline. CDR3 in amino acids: CASSFGVITGELFF. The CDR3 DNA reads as TGTGCCAGCAGTTTCGGGGTAATCACCGGGGAGCTGTTTTTT.